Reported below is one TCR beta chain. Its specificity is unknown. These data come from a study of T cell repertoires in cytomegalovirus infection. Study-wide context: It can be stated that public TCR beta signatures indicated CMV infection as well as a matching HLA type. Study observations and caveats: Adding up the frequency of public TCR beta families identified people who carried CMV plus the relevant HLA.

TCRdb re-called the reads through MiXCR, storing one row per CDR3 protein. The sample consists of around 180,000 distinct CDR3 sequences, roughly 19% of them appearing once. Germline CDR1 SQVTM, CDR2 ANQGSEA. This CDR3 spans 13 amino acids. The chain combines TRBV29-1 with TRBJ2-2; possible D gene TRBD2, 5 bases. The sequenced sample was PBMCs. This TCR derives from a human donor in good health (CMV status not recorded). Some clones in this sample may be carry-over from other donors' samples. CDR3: CLAGGINTGELFF. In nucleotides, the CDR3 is TGCCTCGCGGGTGGGATCAACACCGGGGAGCTGTTTTTT.